This TCR beta chain was captured by sequencing in a study of radiotherapy plus CTLA-4 blockade in lung cancer. Patients in the study, people with chemo-refractory metastatic non-small-cell lung cancer, received focal radiation plus ipilimumab CTLA-4 blockade. The CDR3 contains 12 residues. Study-wide results and limits: Among blood TCR repertoires after radiotherapy plus ipilimumab, tumor-derived clones expanded.

With regard to this clone: Its antigen is not known.

Produced via immunoSEQ multiplex PCR; TCRdb's table is partial and in-frame only. The sample has roughly 80,000 clones; more than 60% are singletons. Specimen: peripheral blood, collected from a patient treated with radiotherapy plus ipilimumab. This sequence was found in a human donor with non-small cell lung cancer who had a partial response to radiotherapy plus ipilimumab. Some clones in this sample may be carry-over from other donors' samples. The chain carries TRBV21-1 and TRBJ1-2; the D segment call TRBD1 is taken from the table without a DNA check. TRBV21-1 is noted as a pseudogene. The CDR3 DNA follows: TGTGCCAGCAGCAAAGTCGACAGGGGCTACACCTTC. Protein sequence: CASSKVDRGYTF.